Below, 12 T cell receptor beta chains from the same sample are listed, as sequenced in a study of blood T cell repertoires in COVID-19. Profiled with immunoSEQ multiplex PCR; TCRdb holds only in-frame clones, not every one. The sample holds 150,000 to 200,000 clones, about four fifths seen once. Sequencing used peripheral blood. The source is a woman aged 60 to 75 with COVID-19, enrolled during active disease.

J is TRBJ2-1 and V is TRBV5-6; 11 nucleotides align to TRBD1. Trimming took 6 bases from V and 7 from J; bases not matched to a gene: 3. Per the germline V gene, CDR1 is SGHDT and CDR2 is YYEEEE. CDR3 length: 13 residues. DNA for the CDR3: TGTGCCAGCACACGGGACAGGGGGAATGAGCAGTTCTTC. Translating gives CASTRDRGNEQFF.

Concerning this clone itself: Other DNA sequences in this specimen translate into the identical CDR3. The J gene is TRBJ1-1, the V gene TRBV5-1; 8 nucleotides agree with TRBD1. The germline CDR1 and CDR2 sequences are SGHRS and YFSETQ. V shed 1 base and J 4 bases; nucleotides not matched to a gene: 6. The CDR3 totals 15 residues. Here the CDR3 reads CASSLPGQGVTEAFF. CDR3 nucleotide sequence: TGCGCCAGCAGCTTGCCAGGACAGGGAGTCACTGAAGCTTTCTTT. Complete variable domain (other parts from reference TRBV5-1 and TRBJ1-1): KAGVTQTPRYLIKTRGQQVTLSCSPISGHRSVSWYQQTPGQGLQFLFEYFSETQRNKGNFPGRFSGRQFSNSRSEMNVSTLELGDSALYLCASSLPGQGVTEAFFGQGTRLTVV.

The V and J genes are TRBV4-1 and TRBJ1-2; no clear D. The germline V gene has CDR1 MGHRA and CDR2 YSYEKL. Trimming stripped 6 bases from V and 2 bases from J, with 13 bases between. The length of the CDR3 is 14 residues. The CDR3 sequence: CASRNSAGNYGYTF. The CDR3 DNA is TGCGCCAGCAGGAACTCGGCGGGCAACTATGGCTACACCTTC.

This rearrangement joins TRBV28 to TRBJ1-1; 7 positions match TRBD1. CDR3 size: 13 residues. The germline gives CDR1 MDHEN, CDR2 SYDVKM. Germline trimming cut 5 bases from V and 8 bases from J; bases unmatched to any gene: 8. Written as DNA, the CDR3 is TGTGCCAGCAGTGAACCACCAGGGGGGGAAGCTTTCTTT. Its translation is CASSEPPGGEAFF.

The J gene is TRBJ1-2, the V gene TRBV2; no definite D call. Deletions cut 7 bases from V and 6 bases from J, with 9 bases between. CDR1 is SNHLY and CDR2 is FYNNEI in the germline V gene. The CDR3 consists of 11 residues. CDR3 sequence reads: CASTGGNGYTF. In DNA, the CDR3 is TGTGCCAGCACGGGAGGGAATGGCTACACCTTC.

This clone occurred a few times. The chain carries TRBV7-3 and TRBJ2-3, with 7 bases matching TRBD2. The CDR3 contains 15 residues. Germline CDR1 is SGHTA and CDR2 is FQGTGA. The junction had 8 bases not matched to a gene; V was cut back by 3 bases and J by 5 bases. The CDR3 coding sequence is TGTGCCAGCAGCTTGGCTAGCGGAACCATAGATACGCAGTATTTT. The encoded protein is CASSLASGTIDTQYF.

The J gene is TRBJ2-3, the V gene TRBV6-5; a weak D match, TRBD2 (6 bases). Germline V lookup: CDR1 MNHEY, CDR2 SVGAGI. The CDR3 sequence is 13 residues long. V shed 8 bases and J shed 1 base, with 10 bases lying between them. The CDR3 loop reads CASRWGGTDTQYF. The CDR3 nucleotides are TGTGCCAGCCGGTGGGGGGGCACAGATACGCAGTATTTT.

The chain uses TRBV5-6 and TRBJ2-4; 10 bases agree with TRBD2. CDR1 and CDR2 (germline): SGHDT, YYEEEE. The CDR3 spans 15 residues. The V segment lost 2 bases and the J segment 6 bases; nucleotides outside the gene matches: 5. The CDR3 is CASSLAGGPINIQYF. The DNA for the CDR3 is TGTGCCAGCAGCTTAGCGGGGGGGCCTATAAACATTCAGTACTTC. Looking up the rest from reference TRBV5-6 and TRBJ2-4 gives the full variable domain: DAGVTQSPTHLIKTRGQQVTLRCSPKSGHDTVSWYQQALGQGPQFIFQYYEEEERQRGNFPDRFSGHQFPNYSSELNVNALLLGDSALYLCASSLAGGPINIQYFGAGTRLSVL.

The chain recombines TRBV13 with TRBJ2-3, with 10 bases lining up with TRBD2. CDR3 length equals 11 residues. CDR1 and CDR2 (germline): PRHDT, FYEKMQ (reference sequence). V dropped 5 bases and J dropped 14; count of bases not matched to a gene: 4. The CDR3 DNA is TGTGCCAGCAGCACAACTAGCGGGGCGTATTTT. It is translated as CASSTTSGAYF.

The chain carries TRBV5-6 and TRBJ1-2, with 7 bases matching TRBD1. This CDR3 comprises 13 residues. Losses at the gene ends were 4 bases for V and 3 bases for J; bases not matched to a gene: 3. Per the germline V gene, CDR1 is SGHDT and CDR2 is YYEEEE. The CDR3 reads CASSRDSHYGYTF. DNA for the CDR3: TGTGCCAGCAGCCGGGACAGTCACTATGGCTACACCTTC. The variable domain in full, completed from reference TRBV5-6 and TRBJ1-2, reads DAGVTQSPTHLIKTRGQQVTLRCSPKSGHDTVSWYQQALGQGPQFIFQYYEEEERQRGNFPDRFSGHQFPNYSSELNVNALLLGDSALYLCASSRDSHYGYTFGSGTRLTVV.

The rearrangement uses TRBV4-3 and TRBJ1-1, with a weak D call TRBD1 (6 bases). This CDR3 contains 13 residues. V gave up 4 bases and J gave up 4 bases, with 10 bases separating them. Looked up from germline, CDR1 is LGHNA and CDR2 is YSLEER. Written as DNA, the CDR3 is TGCGCCAGCAGCCCTACAGGGCTCACTGAAGCTTTCTTT. Its translation is CASSPTGLTEAFF.

This clone was observed a few times. V and J are TRBV20-1 and TRBJ1-2; a possible D gene is TRBD1 (5 bases). Germline V gene sequence: CDR1 DFQATT, CDR2 SNEGSKA (reference sequence). The CDR3 runs to 14 residues. Trimming shortened V by 3 bases and J by 6 bases, and 17 bases separated the two germline ends. CDR3 loop: CSASLSGRADGYTF. The DNA for the CDR3 is TGCAGTGCTAGTCTATCGGGCAGGGCTGATGGCTACACCTTC.